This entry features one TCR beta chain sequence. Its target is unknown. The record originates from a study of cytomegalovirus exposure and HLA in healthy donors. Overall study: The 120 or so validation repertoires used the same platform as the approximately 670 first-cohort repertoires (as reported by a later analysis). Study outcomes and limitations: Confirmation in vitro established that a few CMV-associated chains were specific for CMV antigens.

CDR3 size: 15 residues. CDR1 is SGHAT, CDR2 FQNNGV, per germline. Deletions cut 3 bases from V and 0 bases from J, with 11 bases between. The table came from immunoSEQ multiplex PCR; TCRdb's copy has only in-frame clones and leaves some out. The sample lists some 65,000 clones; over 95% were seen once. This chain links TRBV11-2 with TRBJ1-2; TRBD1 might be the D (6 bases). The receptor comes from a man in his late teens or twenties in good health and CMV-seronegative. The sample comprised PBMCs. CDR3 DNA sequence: TGTGCCAGCAGCTTGTCCTCAGGGGCTAACTATGGCTACACCTTC. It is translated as CASSLSSGANYGYTF.